The subject of this entry is one T cell receptor beta chain. Its antigen is not known. CDR1 is SNHLY and CDR2 is FYNNEI in the germline V gene. Trimming left V 5 bases short and J 7 bases short, with 13 bases between. The CDR3 loop spans 13 amino acids. In patients chosen for sequencing, flow cytometry had shown CD8+CD57+ cell expansion. The data originate from a study of CD8+CD57+ T cells in acquired aplastic anemia. Study-wide context: Sorted CD4+ and CD8+ cells gave a mean 3.2 ug DNA, range 0.2 to 27.4 ug.

Points from the study as a whole: Patient and control CD8+ Simpson's diversity was not significantly different. The study identified under 30 CD8+ CDR3 sequences shared by patients and controls.

TCR beta VDJ and CDR3 profiling used genomic DNA as template. MiXCR, applied by TCRdb to the reads, yields one record per CDR3 protein. The sample yields 150,000 to 200,000 distinct CDR3 sequences, about 50% seen once. The chain carries TRBV2 and TRBJ2-3; D is unclear. Sequencing used sorted CD4+, CD8+, or CD8+CD57+ T cells (not recorded which) from PBMCs. The receptor was isolated from a human donor with aplastic anemia. The CDR3: CASSLDSTNTQYF. CDR3 in DNA: TGTGCCAGCAGTCTCGACTCCACTAATACGCAGTATTTT.